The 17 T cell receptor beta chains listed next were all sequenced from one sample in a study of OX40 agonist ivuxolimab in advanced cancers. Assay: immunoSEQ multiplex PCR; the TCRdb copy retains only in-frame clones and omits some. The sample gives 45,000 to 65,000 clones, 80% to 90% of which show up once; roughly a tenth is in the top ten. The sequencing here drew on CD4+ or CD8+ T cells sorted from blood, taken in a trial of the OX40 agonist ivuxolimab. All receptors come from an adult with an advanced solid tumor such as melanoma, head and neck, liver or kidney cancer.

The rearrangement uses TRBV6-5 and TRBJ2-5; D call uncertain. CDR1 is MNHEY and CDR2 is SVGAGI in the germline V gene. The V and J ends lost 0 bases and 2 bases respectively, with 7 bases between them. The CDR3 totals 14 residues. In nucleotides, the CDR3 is TGTGCCAGCAGTTACTCAGGCGGTCAAGAGACCCAGTACTTC. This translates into CASSYSGGQETQYF.

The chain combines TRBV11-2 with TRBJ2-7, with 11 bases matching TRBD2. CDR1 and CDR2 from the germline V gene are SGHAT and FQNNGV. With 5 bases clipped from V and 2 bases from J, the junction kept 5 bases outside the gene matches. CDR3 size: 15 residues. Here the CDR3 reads CASSQGTSGAYEQYF. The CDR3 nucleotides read TGTGCCAGCAGCCAGGGGACTAGCGGTGCCTACGAGCAGTACTTC. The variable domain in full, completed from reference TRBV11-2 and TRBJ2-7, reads EAGVAQSPRYKIIEKRQSVAFWCNPISGHATLYWYQQILGQGPKLLIQFQNNGVVDDSQLPKDRFSAERLKGVDSTLKIQPAKLEDSAVYLCASSQGTSGAYEQYFGPGTRLTVT.

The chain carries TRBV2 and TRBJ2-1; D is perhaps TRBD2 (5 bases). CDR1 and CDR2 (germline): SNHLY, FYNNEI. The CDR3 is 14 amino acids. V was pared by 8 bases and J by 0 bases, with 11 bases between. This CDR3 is CASVTSGSYNEQFF. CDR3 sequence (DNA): TGTGCCAGCGTTACCAGCGGCTCCTACAATGAGCAGTTCTTC.

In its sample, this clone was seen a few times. The DNA of the CDR3 is TGTGCCACCAGCAGAGGGGTGGCGCAGTTCTTC. Translating gives CATSRGVAQFF. The genes are TRBV15 and TRBJ2-1, with no clear D. Germline V gives CDR1 LNHNV, CDR2 YYDKDF (reference sequence). The CDR3 runs 11 residues. V gave up 1 base and J gave up 12 bases, with 7 bases separating them. Variable domain in full (rest from reference TRBV15 and TRBJ2-1): DAMVIQNPRYQVTQFGKPVTLSCSQTLNHNVMYWYQQKSSQAPKLLFHYYDKDFNNEADTPDNFQSRRPNTSFCFLDIRSPGLGDTAMYLCATSRGVAQFFGPGTRLTVL.

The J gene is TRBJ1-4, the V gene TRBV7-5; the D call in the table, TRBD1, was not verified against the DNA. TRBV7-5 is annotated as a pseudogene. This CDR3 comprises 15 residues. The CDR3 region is CARSGRAGVNEKLFF. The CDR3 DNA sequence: TGTGCCAGAAGCGGACGGGCAGGGGTTAATGAAAAACTGTTTTTT.

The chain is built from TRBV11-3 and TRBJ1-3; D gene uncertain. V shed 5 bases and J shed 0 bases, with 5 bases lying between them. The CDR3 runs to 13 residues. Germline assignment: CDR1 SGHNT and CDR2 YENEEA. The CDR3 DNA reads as TGTGCCAGCAGCCTGAGCTCTGGAAACACCATATATTTT. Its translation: CASSLSSGNTIYF.

The CDR3 loop reads CASSMKDKGTDTQYF. The DNA of the CDR3 is TGTGCCAGTAGTATGAAGGATAAAGGCACAGATACGCAGTATTTT. The V gene is TRBV19, the J gene TRBJ2-3; D is ambiguous. The V and J ends lost 3 bases and 1 base respectively, with 11 bases between them. Germline V gene sequence: CDR1 LNHDA, CDR2 SQIVND (reference sequence). This CDR3 has 15 amino acids.

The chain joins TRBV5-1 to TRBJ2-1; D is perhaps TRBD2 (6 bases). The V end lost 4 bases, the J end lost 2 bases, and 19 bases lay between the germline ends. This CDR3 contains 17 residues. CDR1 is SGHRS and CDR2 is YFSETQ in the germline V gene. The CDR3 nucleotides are TGCGCCAGCAGCCCTGGGGGGAGCGGAGGACCCTACAATGAGCAGTTCTTC. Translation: CASSPGGSGGPYNEQFF.

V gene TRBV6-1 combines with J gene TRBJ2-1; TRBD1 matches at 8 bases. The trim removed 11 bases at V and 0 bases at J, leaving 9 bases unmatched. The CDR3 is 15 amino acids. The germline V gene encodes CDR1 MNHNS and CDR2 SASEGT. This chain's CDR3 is CAGGTGLSSYNEQFF. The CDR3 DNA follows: TGTGCCGGAGGGACAGGCCTAAGCTCCTACAATGAGCAGTTCTTC.

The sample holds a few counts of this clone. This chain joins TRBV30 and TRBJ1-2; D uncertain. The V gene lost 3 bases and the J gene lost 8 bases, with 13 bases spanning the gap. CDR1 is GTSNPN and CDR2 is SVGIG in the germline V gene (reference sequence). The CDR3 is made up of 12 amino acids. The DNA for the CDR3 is TGTGCCTGGAGGCTTCCGGGGTTAGGCTACACCTTC. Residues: CAWRLPGLGYTF.

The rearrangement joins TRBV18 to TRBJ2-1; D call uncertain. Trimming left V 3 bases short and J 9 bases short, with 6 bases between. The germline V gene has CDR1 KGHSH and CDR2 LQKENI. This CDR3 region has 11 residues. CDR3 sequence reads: CASSPSGEQFF. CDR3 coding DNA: TGTGCCAGCTCACCTTCAGGTGAGCAGTTCTTC.

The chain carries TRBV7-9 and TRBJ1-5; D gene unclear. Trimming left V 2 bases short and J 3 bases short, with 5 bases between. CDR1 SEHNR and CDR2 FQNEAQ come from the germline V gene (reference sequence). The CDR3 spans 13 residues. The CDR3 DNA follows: TGTGCCAGCAGCTTAATGGACAATCAGCCCCAGCATTTT. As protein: CASSLMDNQPQHF.

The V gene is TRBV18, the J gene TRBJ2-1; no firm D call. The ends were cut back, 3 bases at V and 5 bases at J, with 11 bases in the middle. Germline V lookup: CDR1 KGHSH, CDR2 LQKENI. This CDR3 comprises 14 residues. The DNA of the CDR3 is TGTGCCAGCTCACCGGGTGAAGGACACAATGAGCAGTTCTTC. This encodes CASSPGEGHNEQFF.

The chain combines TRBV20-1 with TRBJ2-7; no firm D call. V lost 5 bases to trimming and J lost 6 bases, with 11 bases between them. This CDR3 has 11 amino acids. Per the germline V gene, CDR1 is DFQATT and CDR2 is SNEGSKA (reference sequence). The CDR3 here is CSASFLGEQYF. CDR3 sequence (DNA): TGCAGTGCTTCTTTCTTGGGCGAGCAGTACTTC.

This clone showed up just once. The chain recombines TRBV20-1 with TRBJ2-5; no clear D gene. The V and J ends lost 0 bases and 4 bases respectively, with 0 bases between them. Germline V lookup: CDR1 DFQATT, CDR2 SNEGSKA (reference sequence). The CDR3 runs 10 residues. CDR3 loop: CSAREETQYF. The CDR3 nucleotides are TGCAGTGCTAGAGAAGAGACCCAGTACTTC.

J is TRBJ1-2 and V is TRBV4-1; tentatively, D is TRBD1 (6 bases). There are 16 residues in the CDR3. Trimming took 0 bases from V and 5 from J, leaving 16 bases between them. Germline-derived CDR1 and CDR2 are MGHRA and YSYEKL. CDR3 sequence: CASSQEGAGSPYGYTF. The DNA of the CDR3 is TGCGCCAGCAGCCAAGAGGGGGCGGGCAGCCCGTATGGCTACACCTTC.

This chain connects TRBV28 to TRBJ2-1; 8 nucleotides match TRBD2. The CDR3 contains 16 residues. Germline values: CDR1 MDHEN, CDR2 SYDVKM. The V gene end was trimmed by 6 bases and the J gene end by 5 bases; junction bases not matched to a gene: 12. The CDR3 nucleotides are TGTGCCAGCAGGAGCCCGAGCGGGAGCTTCCACAATGAGCAGTTCTTC. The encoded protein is CASRSPSGSFHNEQFF. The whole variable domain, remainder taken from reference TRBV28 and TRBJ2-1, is DVKVTQSSRYLVKRTGEKVFLECVQDMDHENMFWYRQDPGLGLRLIYFSYDVKMKEKGDIPEGYSVSREKKERFSLILESASTNQTSMYLCASRSPSGSFHNEQFFGPGTRLTVL.